These 21 T cell receptor beta chains came from one sample sequenced in a study of T cells in Graves' hyperthyroidism and ophthalmopathy. Authors of the study amplified TCR beta CDR3 regions from RNA transcripts. When the TCR CDR3 underwent first-round RT-PCR, the HTBI primer set was used. MiXCR was run by TCRdb on the multiplex PCR reads, yielding one entry per CDR3 protein. Among some 400,000 distinct CDR3 sequences listed, approximately 19% were seen once. The source material was blood. These TCRs come from a woman aged 18-29 years with Graves' hyperthyroidism.

The chain employs TRBV20-1 and TRBJ1-1, with D maybe TRBD1 (5 bases). Germline CDR1 reads DFQATT; CDR2 reads SNEGSKA (reference sequence). The ends were cut back, 3 bases at V and 0 bases at J, with 17 bases in the middle. This CDR3 spans 16 amino acids. CDR3 nucleotides: TGCAGTGCTAGTGGGCAGGGAATATTCATGAACACTGAAGCTTTCTTT. This codes for CSASGQGIFMNTEAFF.

This clonotype has just a few counts. V and J are TRBV10-3 and TRBJ2-7; 14 bases align to TRBD2. V lost 6 bases, J lost 3 bases, and 10 bases stayed unmatched. In germline, CDR1 is ENHRY, CDR2 SYGVKD. This CDR3 region has 17 residues. CDR3 sequence: CAISSPTSGGAGYEQYF. The CDR3 nucleotides are TGTGCCATCAGCTCCCCGACTAGCGGGGGGGCGGGCTACGAGCAGTACTTC.

This clonotype was counted at least ten times. The chain joins TRBV6-5 to TRBJ1-5; perhaps TRBD1 as D (6 bases). Trimming took 4 bases from V and 3 from J, leaving 13 bases between them. This CDR3 comprises 15 residues. Germline V gene data show CDR1 as MNHEY and CDR2 as SVGAGI. The CDR3 loop is CASSSTGSPNQPQHF. For the CDR3, the DNA is TGTGCCAGCAGTTCCACAGGGTCTCCCAATCAGCCCCAGCATTTT.

Only a few counts were recorded for this clonotype. The chain combines TRBV3-1 with TRBJ1-1; D remains unclear. This CDR3 has 15 amino acids. Trimming pared 2 bases from V and 0 bases from J, leaving 10 bases between. Germline values: CDR1 LGHDT, CDR2 YNNKEL (reference sequence). CDR3 sequence reads: CASSQRHSMNTEAFF. CDR3 coding DNA: TGTGCCAGCAGCCAAAGGCACAGCATGAACACTGAAGCTTTCTTT.

The sample holds many counts of this clonotype. V usage is TRBV28 and J usage is TRBJ1-2, with TRBD1 matching 7 bases. This CDR3 contains 15 residues. In germline, CDR1 is MDHEN, CDR2 SYDVKM. V lost 3 bases and J lost 6; bases outside the gene matches: 10. CDR3 in DNA: TGTGCCAGCAGTTTGGAGACAGGGAACAGGGATGGCTACACCTTC. This codes for CASSLETGNRDGYTF.

This clonotype was seen ten or more times. The J gene is TRBJ1-1, the V gene TRBV28; D is uncertain. Germline CDR1 and CDR2: MDHEN and SYDVKM. V was cut by 5 bases and J by 7 bases, with 11 bases left in between. This CDR3 is built from 12 residues. This CDR3 reads CASSRIGNEAFF. For the CDR3, the DNA is TGTGCCAGCAGTCGCATTGGGAATGAAGCTTTCTTT.

This clonotype was seen repeatedly, ten times or more. This chain links TRBV20-1 with TRBJ2-3, with TRBD2 matching over 7 bases. Germline CDR1 DFQATT, CDR2 SNEGSKA (reference sequence). The CDR3 is made up of 15 amino acids. After removal of 4 bases from V and 5 bases from J, the junction contained 12 bases not matched to a gene. This CDR3 reads CSATYPSGGIDTQYF. CDR3 bases: TGCAGTGCTACCTACCCTAGCGGTGGCATAGATACGCAGTATTTT.

Many counts were recorded for this clonotype. This sequence joins TRBV5-8 and TRBJ2-2; no definite D call. The V end lost 4 bases, the J end lost 2 bases, and 12 bases lay between the germline ends. The CDR3 extends over 15 amino acids. Germline values: CDR1 SGHTS, CDR2 YDEGEE. CDR3 in DNA: TGTGCCAGCAGCCCCTCCCTAGGAAACACCGGGGAGCTGTTTTTT. Translated: CASSPSLGNTGELFF.

This clonotype was recorded many times. The chain employs TRBV10-1 and TRBJ2-2; D not resolved. The V end lost 0 bases, the J end lost 5 bases, and 7 bases lay between the germline ends. The germline V gene encodes CDR1 WNHNN and CDR2 SYGVQD (reference sequence). The CDR3 contains 14 residues. DNA of the CDR3: TGCGCCAGCAGTGAGTCGATGGGAACCGGGGAGCTGTTTTTT. Protein: CASSESMGTGELFF.

This clonotype was seen at least ten times. The genes are TRBV27 and TRBJ1-1, with 7 bases lining up with TRBD1. The V segment lost 5 bases and the J segment 5 bases; nucleotides outside the gene matches: 8. CDR1 MNHEY and CDR2 SMNVEV come from the germline V gene (reference sequence). CDR3 size: 14 residues. The CDR3 bases are TGTGCCAGCAGTATCCAACCGGACAGGACTGAAGCTTTCTTT. This gives the protein CASSIQPDRTEAFF.

Ten or more counts support this clonotype. J is TRBJ1-1 and V is TRBV30; no clear D gene. The V end was cut by 7 bases, the J end by 3 bases, with 9 bases between. The CDR3 has 11 residues. Looked up from germline, CDR1 is GTSNPN and CDR2 is SVGIG (reference sequence). The CDR3 DNA is TGTGCCTACGGCCCTTACACTGAAGCTTTCTTT. Protein: CAYGPYTEAFF.

This clonotype was seen repeatedly, ten times or more. The chain is built from TRBV30 and TRBJ1-3; D gene ambiguous. The germline gives CDR1 GTSNPN, CDR2 SVGIG (reference sequence). V was clipped by 5 bases and J by 0 bases, with 8 bases between them. The CDR3 consists of 13 residues. CDR3 bases: TGTGCCTGGTGCACGAACTCTGGAAACACCATATATTTT. Encoded protein: CAWCTNSGNTIYF.

The rearrangement links TRBV12-3 or TRBV12-4 to TRBJ2-7, with D hard to call. The ends were cut back, 4 bases at V and 4 bases at J, with 14 bases in the middle. This CDR3 spans 14 amino acids. CDR3 sequence: CASSSKEKLYEQYF. DNA for the CDR3: TGTGCCAGCAGTTCGAAGGAGAAACTTTACGAGCAGTACTTC.

V and J are TRBV29-1 and TRBJ2-5, with D perhaps matching TRBD1 or TRBD2 (5 bases each). Germline V gene data show CDR1 as SQVTM and CDR2 as ANQGSEA. Trimming removed 7 bases from V and 5 bases from J, with 20 bases in between. This CDR3 has 14 residues. This CDR3 is CSAAKTGPGETQYF. CDR3 nucleotides: TGCAGCGCAGCCAAAACAGGTCCGGGGGAGACCCAGTACTTC.

In regard to this clonotype: With a much larger clone just one base away, this may be a read error. The chain recombines TRBV10-3 with TRBJ1-1; D is undetermined. The length of the CDR3 is 13 residues. Germline CDR1 ENHRY, CDR2 SYGVKD. CDR3 amino acids: CAISDAPGTEACF. CDR3 in DNA: TGTGCCATCAGTGACGCCCCGGGCACTGAAGCTTGCTTT.

This clonotype showed up many times. The V gene is TRBV29-1, the J gene TRBJ2-5; the D gene could be TRBD1 or TRBD2 (5 bases each). Germline V gives CDR1 SQVTM, CDR2 ANQGSEA. The CDR3 spans 13 residues. Trimming removed 6 bases from V and 3 bases from J, with 14 bases in between. CDR3 sequence reads: CSVQFGAKETQYF. The DNA of the CDR3 is TGCAGCGTACAGTTCGGGGCCAAAGAGACCCAGTACTTC.

This clonotype was recorded many times. The rearrangement joins TRBV2 to TRBJ2-7, with D uncertain. CDR1 is SNHLY, CDR2 FYNNEI, per germline. V lost 2 bases and J 6 bases, leaving 14 bases between the germline ends. The CDR3 has 14 residues. The CDR3 spells CASSEYGSPSEQYF. The CDR3 bases are TGTGCCAGCAGTGAATACGGTAGCCCTAGCGAGCAGTACTTC. Combining the CDR3 with reference TRBV2 and TRBJ2-7 gives the whole variable domain EPEVTQTPSHQVTQMGQEVILRCVPISNHLYFYWYRQILGQKVEFLVSFYNNEISEKSEIFDDQFSVERPDGSNFTLKIRSTKLEDSAMYFCASSEYGSPSEQYFGPGTRLTVT.

The rearrangement joins TRBV5-1 to TRBJ1-3; D may be TRBD1 (5 bases). With 0 bases removed from V and 4 bases from J, the gap between germline ends came to 8 bases. Germline values: CDR1 SGHRS, CDR2 YFSETQ. The CDR3 covers 14 residues. Here the CDR3 DNA reads TGCGCCAGCAGCTTGGCAGGGATCGGAAACACCATATATTTT. It is translated as CASSLAGIGNTIYF.

This clonotype was seen ten or more times. The rearrangement joins TRBV28 to TRBJ2-7; D remains ambiguous. Germline V CDR1 and CDR2: MDHEN, SYDVKM. This CDR3 has 13 residues. Deletions cut 2 bases from V and 6 bases from J, with 11 bases between. The CDR3: CASSLPGMPEQYF. DNA of the CDR3: TGTGCCAGCAGTTTACCAGGTATGCCCGAGCAGTACTTC.

This sequence joins TRBV11-2 and TRBJ2-7; D could derive from TRBD1 or TRBD2 (7 bases each). Germline assignment: CDR1 SGHAT and CDR2 FQNNGV. The V and J ends lost 5 bases and 4 bases respectively, with 15 bases between them. This CDR3 spans 14 amino acids. CDR3 sequence reads: CASSAGGARYEQYF. CDR3 nucleotide sequence: TGTGCCAGCAGCGCAGGGGGGGCTCGATACGAGCAGTACTTC.

In this sample, this clonotype turned up many times. This rearrangement joins TRBV10-3 to TRBJ2-6, with a tentative D call TRBD1 (6 bases). The CDR3 sequence is 17 residues long. The V end was cut by 5 bases, the J end by 0 bases, with 14 bases between. The germline V gene has CDR1 ENHRY and CDR2 SYGVKD. This CDR3 reads CAISRKGGSSGANVLTF. Written as DNA, the CDR3 is TGTGCCATCAGTAGAAAAGGGGGTAGCTCTGGGGCCAACGTCCTGACTTTC.